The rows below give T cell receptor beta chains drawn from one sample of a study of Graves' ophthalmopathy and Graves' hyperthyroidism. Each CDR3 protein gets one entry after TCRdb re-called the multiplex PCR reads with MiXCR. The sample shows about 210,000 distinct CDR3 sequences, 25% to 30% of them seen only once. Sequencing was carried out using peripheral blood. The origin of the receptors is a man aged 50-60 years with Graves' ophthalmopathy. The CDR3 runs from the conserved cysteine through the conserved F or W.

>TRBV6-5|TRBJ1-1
CASSYSGGALNTEAFF
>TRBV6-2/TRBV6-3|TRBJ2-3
CASSSRTSGRVDTQYF
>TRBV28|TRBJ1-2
CASSLPGQGSGYTF
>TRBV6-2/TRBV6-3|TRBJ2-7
CASSGLAGDRYEQYF
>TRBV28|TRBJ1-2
CASSLAGGNFNGYTF
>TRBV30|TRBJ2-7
CAWGLAGGVYEQYF
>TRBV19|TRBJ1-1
CASSKQRNTEAFF
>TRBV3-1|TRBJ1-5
CASSQEGSLHF
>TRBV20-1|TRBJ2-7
CSATSTSPSRQYF
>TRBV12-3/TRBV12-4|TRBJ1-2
CASSGHGRGKTEYGYTF
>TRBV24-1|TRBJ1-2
CATSDWQAGYGYTF
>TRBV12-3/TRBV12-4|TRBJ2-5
CASSATSGGQETQYF
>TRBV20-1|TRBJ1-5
CSASKEEYSNQPQHF
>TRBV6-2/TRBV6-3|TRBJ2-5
CASSSGNPVVETQYF
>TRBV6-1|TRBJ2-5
CASTQAGPQGTQYF
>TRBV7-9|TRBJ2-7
CASSRGTDYEQYF
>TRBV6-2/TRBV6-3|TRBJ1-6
CASSPDSTFRLHF
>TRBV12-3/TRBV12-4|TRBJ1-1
CASMTGLWDTEAFF
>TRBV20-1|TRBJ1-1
CKGTVSMNTEAFF
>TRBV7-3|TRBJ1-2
CASSPGHAFNYGYTF
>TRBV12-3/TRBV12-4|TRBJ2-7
CASQKRNSYEQYF
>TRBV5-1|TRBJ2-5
CASSRQGLQETQYF
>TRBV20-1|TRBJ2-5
CSARGTGTETQYF
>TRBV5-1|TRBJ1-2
CASSLVPGAEYGYTF